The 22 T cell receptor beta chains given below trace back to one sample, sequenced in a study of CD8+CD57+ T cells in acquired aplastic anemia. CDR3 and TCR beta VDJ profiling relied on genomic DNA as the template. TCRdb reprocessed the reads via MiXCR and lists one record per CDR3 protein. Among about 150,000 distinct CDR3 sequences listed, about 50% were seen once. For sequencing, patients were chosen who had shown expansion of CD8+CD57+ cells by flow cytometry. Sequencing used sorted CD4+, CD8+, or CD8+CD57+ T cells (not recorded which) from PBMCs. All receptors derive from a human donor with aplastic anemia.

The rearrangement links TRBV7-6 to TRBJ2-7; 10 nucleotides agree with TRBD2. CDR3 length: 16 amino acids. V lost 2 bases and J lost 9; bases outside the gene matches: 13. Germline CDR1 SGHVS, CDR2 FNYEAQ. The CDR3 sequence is CASSLNQREGLNGQYF. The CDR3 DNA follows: TGTGCCAGCAGCTTAAACCAGCGGGAGGGCCTAAACGGGCAGTACTTC.

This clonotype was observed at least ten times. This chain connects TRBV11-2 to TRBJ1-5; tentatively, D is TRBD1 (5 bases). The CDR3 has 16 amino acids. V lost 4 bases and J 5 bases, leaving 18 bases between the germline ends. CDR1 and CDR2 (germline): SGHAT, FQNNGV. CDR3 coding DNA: TGTGCCAGCAGCTGGGGCGTACAGGCCAACGATCAGCCCCAGCATTTT. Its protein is CASSWGVQANDQPQHF.

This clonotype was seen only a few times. The CDR3 protein is CASRLTVTGELFF. The CDR3 coding sequence is TGTGCCAGCAGATTAACGGTAACCGGGGAGCTGTTTTTT. J is TRBJ2-2 and V is TRBV6-1; D ambiguous. This CDR3 contains 13 residues. The germline V gene has CDR1 MNHNS and CDR2 SASEGT. Trimming left V 6 bases short and J 5 bases short, with 10 bases between.

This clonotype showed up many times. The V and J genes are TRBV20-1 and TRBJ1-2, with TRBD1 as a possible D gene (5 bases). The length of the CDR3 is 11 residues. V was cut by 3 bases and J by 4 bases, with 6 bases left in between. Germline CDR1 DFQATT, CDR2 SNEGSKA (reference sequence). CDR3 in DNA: TGCAGTGCTAGGCAGGGCTATGGCTACACCTTC. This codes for CSARQGYGYTF.

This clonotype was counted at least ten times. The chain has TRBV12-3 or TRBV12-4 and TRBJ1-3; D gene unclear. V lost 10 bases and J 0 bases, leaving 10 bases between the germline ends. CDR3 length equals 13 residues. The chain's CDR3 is CAIRRGSGNTIYF. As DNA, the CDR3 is TGTGCCATCCGGCGGGGCTCTGGAAACACCATATATTTT.

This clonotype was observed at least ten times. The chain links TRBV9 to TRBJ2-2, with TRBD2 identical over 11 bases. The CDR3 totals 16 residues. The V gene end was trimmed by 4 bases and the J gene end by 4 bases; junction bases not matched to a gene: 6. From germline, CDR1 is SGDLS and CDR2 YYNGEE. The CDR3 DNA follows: TGTGCCAGCAGCTCAGAACTAGCGGGAGTCACCGGGGAGCTGTTTTTT. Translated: CASSSELAGVTGELFF.

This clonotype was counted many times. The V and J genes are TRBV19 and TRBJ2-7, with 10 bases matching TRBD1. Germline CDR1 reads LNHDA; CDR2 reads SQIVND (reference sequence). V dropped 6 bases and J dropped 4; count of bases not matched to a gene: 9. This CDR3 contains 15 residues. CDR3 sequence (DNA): TGTGCCAGTAGCAAAGGGACAGGGGCAGGATACGAGCAGTACTTC. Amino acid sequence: CASSKGTGAGYEQYF.

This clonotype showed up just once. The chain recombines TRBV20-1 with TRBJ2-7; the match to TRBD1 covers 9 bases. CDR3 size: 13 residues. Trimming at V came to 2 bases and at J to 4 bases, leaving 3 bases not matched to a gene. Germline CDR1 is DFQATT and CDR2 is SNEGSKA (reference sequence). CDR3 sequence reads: CSARPDRGYEQYF. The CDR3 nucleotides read TGCAGTGCTAGACCGGACAGGGGATACGAGCAGTACTTC.

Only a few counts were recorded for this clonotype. CDR3 DNA sequence: TGTGCCATCAGTTCCCCCGAGGGGAGGGGCACTGAAGCTTTCTTT. Amino acid sequence: CAISSPEGRGTEAFF. The genes are TRBV10-3 and TRBJ1-1, with a weak D call TRBD1 (5 bases). This CDR3 has 15 residues. CDR1 is ENHRY, CDR2 SYGVKD, per germline. Trimming cost V 5 bases and J 4 bases, with 17 bases left between them.

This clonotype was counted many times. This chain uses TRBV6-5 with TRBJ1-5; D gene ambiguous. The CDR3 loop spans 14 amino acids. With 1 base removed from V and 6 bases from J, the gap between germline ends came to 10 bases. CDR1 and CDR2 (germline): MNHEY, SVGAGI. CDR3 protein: CASSYYGEGQPQHF. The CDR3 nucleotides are TGTGCCAGCAGTTACTACGGAGAGGGTCAGCCCCAGCATTTT.

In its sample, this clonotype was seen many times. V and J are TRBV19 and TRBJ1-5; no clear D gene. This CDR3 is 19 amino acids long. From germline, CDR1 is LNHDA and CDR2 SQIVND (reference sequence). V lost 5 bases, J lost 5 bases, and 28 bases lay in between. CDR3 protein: CASSVRRDQSILPHQPQHF. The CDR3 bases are TGTGCCAGTAGTGTCCGCCGGGATCAGAGTATTCTCCCCCATCAGCCCCAGCATTTT.

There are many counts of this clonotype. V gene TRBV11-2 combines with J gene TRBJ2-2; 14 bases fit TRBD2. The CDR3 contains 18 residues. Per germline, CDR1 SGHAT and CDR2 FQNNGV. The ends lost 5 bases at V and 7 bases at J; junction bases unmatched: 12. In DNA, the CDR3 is TGTGCCAGCAGCCCTACGGGACTAGCGGGAGTGTCGGTCGGGGAGCTGTTTTTT. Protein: CASSPTGLAGVSVGELFF. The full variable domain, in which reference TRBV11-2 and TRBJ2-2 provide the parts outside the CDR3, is EAGVAQSPRYKIIEKRQSVAFWCNPISGHATLYWYQQILGQGPKLLIQFQNNGVVDDSQLPKDRFSAERLKGVDSTLKIQPAKLEDSAVYLCASSPTGLAGVSVGELFFGEGSRLTVL.

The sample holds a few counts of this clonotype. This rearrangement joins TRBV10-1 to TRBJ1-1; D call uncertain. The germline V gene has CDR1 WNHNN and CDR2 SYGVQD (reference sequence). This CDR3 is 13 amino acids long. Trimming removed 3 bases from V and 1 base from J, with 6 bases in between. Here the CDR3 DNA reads TGCGCCAGCAGTGATCAGACGAACACTGAAGCTTTCTTT. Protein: CASSDQTNTEAFF.

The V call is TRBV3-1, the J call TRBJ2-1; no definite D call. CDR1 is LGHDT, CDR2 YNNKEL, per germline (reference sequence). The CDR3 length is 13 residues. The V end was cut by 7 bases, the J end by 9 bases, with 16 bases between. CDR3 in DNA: TGTGCCAGCACCCCATCGACGGTAGGTGAGCAGTTCTTC. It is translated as CASTPSTVGEQFF.

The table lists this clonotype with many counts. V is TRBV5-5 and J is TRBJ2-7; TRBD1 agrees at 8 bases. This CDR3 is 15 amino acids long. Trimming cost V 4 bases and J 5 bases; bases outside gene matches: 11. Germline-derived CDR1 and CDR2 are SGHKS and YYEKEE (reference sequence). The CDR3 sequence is CASSLLSTGDHEQYF. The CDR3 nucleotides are TGTGCCAGCAGCCTACTTTCGACAGGGGATCACGAGCAGTACTTC.

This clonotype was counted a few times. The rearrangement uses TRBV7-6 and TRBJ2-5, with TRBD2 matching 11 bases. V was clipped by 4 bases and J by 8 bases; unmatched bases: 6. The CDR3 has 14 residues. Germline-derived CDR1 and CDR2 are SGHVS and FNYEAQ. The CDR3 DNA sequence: TGTGCCAGCAGCTCTAGCGGGGGGTCAAGCACCCAGTACTTC. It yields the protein CASSSSGGSSTQYF.

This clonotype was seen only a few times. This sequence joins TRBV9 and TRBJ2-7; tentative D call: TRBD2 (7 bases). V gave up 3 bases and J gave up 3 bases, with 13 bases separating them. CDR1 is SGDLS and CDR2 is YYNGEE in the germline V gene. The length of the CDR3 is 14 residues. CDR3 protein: CASSAGGSYYEQYF. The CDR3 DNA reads TGTGCCAGCAGCGCGGGGGGCTCCTACTACGAGCAGTACTTC.

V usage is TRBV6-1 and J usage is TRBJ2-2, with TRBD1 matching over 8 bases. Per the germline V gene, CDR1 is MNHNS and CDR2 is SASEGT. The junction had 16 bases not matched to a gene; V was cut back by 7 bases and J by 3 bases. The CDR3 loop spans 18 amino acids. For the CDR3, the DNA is TGTGCCAGCACCTGGACAGGGCCCCAAGAAATGGACACCGGGGAGCTGTTTTTT. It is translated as CASTWTGPQEMDTGELFF.

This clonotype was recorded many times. This CDR3 is CASSLEASGTYEQYF. The CDR3 nucleotides are TGTGCCAGCAGCTTAGAGGCTAGCGGAACCTACGAGCAGTACTTC. V and J are TRBV7-6 and TRBJ2-7; 7 positions agree with TRBD2. Germline CDR1 SGHVS, CDR2 FNYEAQ. The CDR3 consists of 15 residues. With 1 base clipped from V and 2 bases from J, the junction kept 5 bases outside the gene matches.

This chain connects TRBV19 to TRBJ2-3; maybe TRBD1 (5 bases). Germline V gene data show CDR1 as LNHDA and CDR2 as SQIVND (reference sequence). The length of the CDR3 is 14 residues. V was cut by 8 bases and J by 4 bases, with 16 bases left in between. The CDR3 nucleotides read TGTGCCAGTGGGGTAGGGGTTGGTGCAGATACGCAGTATTTT. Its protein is CASGVGVGADTQYF.

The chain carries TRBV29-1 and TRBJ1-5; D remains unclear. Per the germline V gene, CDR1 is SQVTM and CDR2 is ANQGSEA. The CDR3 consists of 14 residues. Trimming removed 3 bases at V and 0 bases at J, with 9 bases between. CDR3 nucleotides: TGCAGCGTTGAGGTAGGGAGTAGCAATCAGCCCCAGCATTTT. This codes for CSVEVGSSNQPQHF.

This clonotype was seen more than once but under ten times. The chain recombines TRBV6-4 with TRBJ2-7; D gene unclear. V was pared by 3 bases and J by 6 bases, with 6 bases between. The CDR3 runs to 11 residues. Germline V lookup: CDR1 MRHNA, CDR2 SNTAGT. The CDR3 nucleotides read TGTGCCAGCAGTGAGGCGGCCGAGCAGTACTTC. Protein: CASSEAAEQYF.